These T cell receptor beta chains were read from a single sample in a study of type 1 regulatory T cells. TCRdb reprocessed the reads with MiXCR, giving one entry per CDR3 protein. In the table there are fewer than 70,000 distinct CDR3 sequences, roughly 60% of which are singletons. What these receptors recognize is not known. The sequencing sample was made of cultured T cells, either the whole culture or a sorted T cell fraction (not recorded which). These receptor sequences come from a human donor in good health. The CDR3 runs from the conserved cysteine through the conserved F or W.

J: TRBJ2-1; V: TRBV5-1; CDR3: CANISEGPYNEQFF
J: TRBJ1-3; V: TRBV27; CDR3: CASSLRQSSGNTIYF
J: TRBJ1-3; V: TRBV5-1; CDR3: CASSLAGVGGNTIYF
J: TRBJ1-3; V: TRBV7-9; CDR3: CASSLDGRPVGNTIYF
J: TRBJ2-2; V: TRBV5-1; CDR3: CASSLTGGNTGELFF
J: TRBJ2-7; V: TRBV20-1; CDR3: CSATSTGIVAYEQYF
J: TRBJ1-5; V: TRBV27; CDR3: CASSLSPTGANQPQHF
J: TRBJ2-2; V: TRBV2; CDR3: CASSGLGQGSGELFF
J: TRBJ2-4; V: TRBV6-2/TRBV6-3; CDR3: CASSYPIENIQYF
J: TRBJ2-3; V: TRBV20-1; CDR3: CSARGPLAYSTDTQYF
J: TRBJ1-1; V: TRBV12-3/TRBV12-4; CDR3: CASSLSKGANTEAFF
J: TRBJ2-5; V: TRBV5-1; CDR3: CASSSPPETQYF
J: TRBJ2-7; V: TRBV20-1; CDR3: CSAEGTGTSVTYEQYF
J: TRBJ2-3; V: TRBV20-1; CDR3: CSARGASGSTDTQYF
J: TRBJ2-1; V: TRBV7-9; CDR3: CASSSGASPYNEQFF
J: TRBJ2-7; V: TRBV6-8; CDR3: CASRRGGAYEQYF
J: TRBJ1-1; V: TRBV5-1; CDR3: CASSLGPGQRNTEAFF
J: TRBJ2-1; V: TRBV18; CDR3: CASSPLKGRGRNNEQFF
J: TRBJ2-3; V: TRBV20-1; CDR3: CSASLAGGSDTQYF